Detailed here is one TCR beta chain. Its matching antigen is unknown. Amplification used 60 Vbeta primers and 13 Jbeta primers. Profiling relied on immunoSEQ multiplex PCR, and the TCRdb table lists in-frame clones only, not all of them. The table lists about 160,000 clones, about 84% of them singletons. This record comes from a study of cytomegalovirus exposure and HLA in healthy donors. Findings and limits, study-wide: Across all donors, roughly uniform sequencing depth was an assumption of the presence/absence analyses. Productive rates of about 87% or about 30% were seen for most TCR beta V segments in an earlier analysis.

J lost 10 bases, V lost 8 bases, and 9 bases had no gene match. The CDR3 sequence is 11 residues long. Germline V gives CDR1 SQVTM, CDR2 ANQGSEA. The sequence was obtained from a man aged 50 to 60 in good health and CMV-seropositive. Sequencing input: PBMCs. J is TRBJ1-1 and V is TRBV29-1, with 8 positions matching TRBD1. Written as DNA, the CDR3 is TGCAGCTTCCCGACAGGGGAAAGAGCTTTCTTT. Translating gives CSFPTGERAFF.